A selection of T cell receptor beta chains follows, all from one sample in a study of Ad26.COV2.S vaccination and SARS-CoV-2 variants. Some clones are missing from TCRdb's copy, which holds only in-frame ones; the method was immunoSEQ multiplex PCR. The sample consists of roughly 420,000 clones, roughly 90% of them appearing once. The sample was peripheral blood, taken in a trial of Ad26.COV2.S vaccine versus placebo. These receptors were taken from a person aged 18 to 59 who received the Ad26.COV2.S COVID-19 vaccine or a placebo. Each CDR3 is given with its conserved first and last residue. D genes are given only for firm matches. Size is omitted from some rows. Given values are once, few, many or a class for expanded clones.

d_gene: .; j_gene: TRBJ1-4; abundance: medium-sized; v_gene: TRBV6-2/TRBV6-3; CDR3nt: TGTGCCAGCAGTTACTCCGACCGGGGGAACGAAAAACTGTTTTTT; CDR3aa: CASSYSDRGNEKLFF
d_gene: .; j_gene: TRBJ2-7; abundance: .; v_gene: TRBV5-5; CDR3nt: TGTGCCAGCAGCTTGACAGGAATCTACGAGCAGTACTTC; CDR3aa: CASSLTGIYEQYF
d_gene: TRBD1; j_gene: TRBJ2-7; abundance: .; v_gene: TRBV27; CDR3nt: TGTGCCAGCAGTTTGGCAGGGGGCCCCTACGAGCAGTACTTC; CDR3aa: CASSLAGGPYEQYF
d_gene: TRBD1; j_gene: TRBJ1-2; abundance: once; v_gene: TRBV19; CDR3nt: TGTGCCAGTAGTATAGGACAGGGAGCGACTTACCTGAATGGCTACACCTTC; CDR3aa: CASSIGQGATYLNGYTF
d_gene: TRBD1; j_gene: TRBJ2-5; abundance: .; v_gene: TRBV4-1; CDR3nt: TGCGCCAGCAGCAGGGGGCGAGGAGAGACCCAGTACTTC; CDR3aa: CASSRGRGETQYF
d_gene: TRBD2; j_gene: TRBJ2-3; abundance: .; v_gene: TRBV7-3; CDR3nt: TGTGCCAGCAGCTCGGGACTAGCGGGGGTCACAGATACGCAGTATTTT; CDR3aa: CASSSGLAGVTDTQYF
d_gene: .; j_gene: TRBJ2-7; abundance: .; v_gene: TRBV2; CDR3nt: TGTGCCAGCAGGCGAACATCTAGCTCCTACGAGCAGTACTTC; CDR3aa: CASRRTSSSYEQYF
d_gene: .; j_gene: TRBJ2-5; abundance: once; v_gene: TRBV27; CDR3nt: TGTGCCAGCAGTTTTTGGGAATCGGGCCAAGAGACCCAGTACTTC; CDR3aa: CASSFWESGQETQYF
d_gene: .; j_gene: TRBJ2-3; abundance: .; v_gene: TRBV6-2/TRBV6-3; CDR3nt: TGTGCCAGCAGCAAGTACCGCACAGATACGCAGTATTTT; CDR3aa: CASSKYRTDTQYF
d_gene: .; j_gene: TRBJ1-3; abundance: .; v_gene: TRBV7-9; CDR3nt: TGTGCCAGCAGCTTCACCTCTGGAAACACCATATATTTT; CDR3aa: CASSFTSGNTIYF
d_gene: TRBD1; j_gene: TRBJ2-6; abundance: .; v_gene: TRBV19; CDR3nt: TGTGCCAGTAGTGAGCAGGGGGCTGGGGCCAACGTCCTGACTTTC; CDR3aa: CASSEQGAGANVLTF